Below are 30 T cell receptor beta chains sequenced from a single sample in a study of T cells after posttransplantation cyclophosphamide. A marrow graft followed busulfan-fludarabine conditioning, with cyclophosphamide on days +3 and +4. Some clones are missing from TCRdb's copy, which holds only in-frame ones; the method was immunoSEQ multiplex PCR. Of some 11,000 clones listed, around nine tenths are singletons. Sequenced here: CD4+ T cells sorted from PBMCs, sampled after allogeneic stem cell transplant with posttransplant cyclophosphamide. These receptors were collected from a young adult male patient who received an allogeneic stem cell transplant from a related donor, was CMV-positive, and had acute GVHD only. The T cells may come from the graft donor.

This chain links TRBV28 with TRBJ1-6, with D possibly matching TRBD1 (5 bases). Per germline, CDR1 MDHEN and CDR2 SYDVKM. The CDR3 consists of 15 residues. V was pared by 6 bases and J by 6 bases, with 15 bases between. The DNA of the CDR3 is TGTGCCAGCAGGGGGTGGGGACTAAGTAATTCACCCCTCCACTTT. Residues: CASRGWGLSNSPLHF.

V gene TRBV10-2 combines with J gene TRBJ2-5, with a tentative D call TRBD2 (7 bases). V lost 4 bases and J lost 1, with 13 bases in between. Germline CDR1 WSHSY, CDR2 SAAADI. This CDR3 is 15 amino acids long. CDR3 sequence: CASSVGGAGQETQYF. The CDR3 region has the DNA TGCGCCAGCAGTGTAGGGGGGGCCGGCCAAGAGACCCAGTACTTC.

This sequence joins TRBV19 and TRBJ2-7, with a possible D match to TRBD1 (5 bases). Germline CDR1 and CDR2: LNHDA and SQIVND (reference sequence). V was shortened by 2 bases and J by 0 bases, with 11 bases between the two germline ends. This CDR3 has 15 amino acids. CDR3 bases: TGTGCCAGTAGTATAAGCGACAGTCGCTCCTACGAGCAGTACTTC. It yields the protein CASSISDSRSYEQYF.

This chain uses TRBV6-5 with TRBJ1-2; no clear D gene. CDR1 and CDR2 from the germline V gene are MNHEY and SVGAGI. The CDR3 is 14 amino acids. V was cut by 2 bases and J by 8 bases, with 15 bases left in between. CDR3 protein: CASSYHPTAGGYTF. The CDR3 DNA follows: TGTGCCAGCAGTTACCACCCCACCGCGGGCGGCTACACCTTC.

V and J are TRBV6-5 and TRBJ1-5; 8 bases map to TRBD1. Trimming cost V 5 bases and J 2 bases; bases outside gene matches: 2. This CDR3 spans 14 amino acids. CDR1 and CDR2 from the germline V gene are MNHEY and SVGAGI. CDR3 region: CASSTTGGNQPQHF. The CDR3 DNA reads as TGTGCCAGCAGTACGACAGGGGGCAATCAGCCCCAGCATTTT.

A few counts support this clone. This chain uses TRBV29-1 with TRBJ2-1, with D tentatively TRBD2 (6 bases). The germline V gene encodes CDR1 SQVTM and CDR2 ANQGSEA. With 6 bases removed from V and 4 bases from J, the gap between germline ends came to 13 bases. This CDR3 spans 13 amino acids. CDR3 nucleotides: TGCAGCGTCGTGAGGCGGGGTTACAATGAGCAGTTCTTC. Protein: CSVVRRGYNEQFF.

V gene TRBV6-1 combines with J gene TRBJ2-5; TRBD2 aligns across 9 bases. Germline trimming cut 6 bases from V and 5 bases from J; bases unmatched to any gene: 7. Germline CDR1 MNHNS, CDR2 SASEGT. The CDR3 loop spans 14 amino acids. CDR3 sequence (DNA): TGTGCCAGCAGCTTAGCGGGGGTTCGGGAGACCCAGTACTTC. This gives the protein CASSLAGVRETQYF.

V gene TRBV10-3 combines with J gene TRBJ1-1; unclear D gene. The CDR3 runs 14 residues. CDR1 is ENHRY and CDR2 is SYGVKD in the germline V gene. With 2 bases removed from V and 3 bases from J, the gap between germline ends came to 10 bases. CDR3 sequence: CAISEGRMDTEAFF. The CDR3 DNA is TGTGCCATCAGTGAGGGCAGGATGGACACTGAAGCTTTCTTT.

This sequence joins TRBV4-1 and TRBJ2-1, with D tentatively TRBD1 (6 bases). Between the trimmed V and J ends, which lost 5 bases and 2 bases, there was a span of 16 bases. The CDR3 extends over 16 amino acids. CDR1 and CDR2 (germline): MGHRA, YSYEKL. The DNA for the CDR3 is TGCGCCAGCAGCGTGGGGGCTGAAGGGACCTACAATGAGCAGTTCTTC. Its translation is CASSVGAEGTYNEQFF.

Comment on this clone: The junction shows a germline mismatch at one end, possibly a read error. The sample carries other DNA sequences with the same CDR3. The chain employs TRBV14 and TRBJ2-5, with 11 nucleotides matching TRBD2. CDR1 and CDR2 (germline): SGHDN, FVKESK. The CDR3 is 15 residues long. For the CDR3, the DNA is TGCGCCAGCAGCCCGCGGACTAGCGGGTGGGAGACCCAGTACTTC. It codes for CASSPRTSGWETQYF.

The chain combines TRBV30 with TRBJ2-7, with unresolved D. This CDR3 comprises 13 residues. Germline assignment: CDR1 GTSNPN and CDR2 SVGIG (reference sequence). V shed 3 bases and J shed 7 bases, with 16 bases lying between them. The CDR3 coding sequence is TGTGCCTGGAGAAGGAAGGAGTCGAGGGAGCAGTACTTC. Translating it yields CAWRRKESREQYF.

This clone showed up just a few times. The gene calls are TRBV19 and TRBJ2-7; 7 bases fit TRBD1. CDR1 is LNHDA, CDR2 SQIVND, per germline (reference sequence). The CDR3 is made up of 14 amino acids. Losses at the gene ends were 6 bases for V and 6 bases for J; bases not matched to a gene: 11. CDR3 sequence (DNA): TGTGCCAGTAGCCTGGGTGTTGACAGGGTCGAGCAGTACTTC. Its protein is CASSLGVDRVEQYF.

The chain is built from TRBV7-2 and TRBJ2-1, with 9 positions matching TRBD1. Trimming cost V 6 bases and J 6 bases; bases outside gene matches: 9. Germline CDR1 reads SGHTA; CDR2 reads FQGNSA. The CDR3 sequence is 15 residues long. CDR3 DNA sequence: TGTGCCAGCAGTTTCAGACAGGGGGGTTTCAATGAGCAGTTCTTC. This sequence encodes CASSFRQGGFNEQFF. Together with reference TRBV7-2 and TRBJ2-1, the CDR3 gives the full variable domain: GAGVSQSPSNKVTEKGKDVELRCDPISGHTALYWYRQSLGQGLEFLIYFQGNSAPDKSGLPSDRFSAERTGGSVSTLTIQRTQQEDSAVYLCASSFRQGGFNEQFFGPGTRLTVL.

CDR3 sequence: CASSERALAFF. CDR3 DNA sequence: TGTGCCAGCTCCGAGCGAGCTCTGGCTTTCTTT. The chain joins TRBV2 to TRBJ1-1, with D uncertain. Trimming left V 8 bases short and J 11 bases short, with 15 bases between. Germline-derived CDR1 and CDR2 are SNHLY and FYNNEI. CDR3 length: 11 amino acids.

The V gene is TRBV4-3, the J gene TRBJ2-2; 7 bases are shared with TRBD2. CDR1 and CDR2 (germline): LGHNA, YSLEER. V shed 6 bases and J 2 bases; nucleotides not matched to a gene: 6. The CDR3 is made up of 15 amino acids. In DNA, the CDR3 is TGCGCCAGCAGTCCCAGCGGGACTAACACCGGGGAGCTGTTTTTT. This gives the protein CASSPSGTNTGELFF.

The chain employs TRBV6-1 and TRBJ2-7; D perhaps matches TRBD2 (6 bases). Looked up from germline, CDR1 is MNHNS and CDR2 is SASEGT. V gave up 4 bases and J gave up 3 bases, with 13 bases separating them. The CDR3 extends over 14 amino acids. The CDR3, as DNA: TGTGCCAGCAGTGCCTCGGAGGGGATCTACGAGCAGTACTTC. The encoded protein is CASSASEGIYEQYF.

The CDR3 nucleotides are TGTGCCAGCAGTGAAGACTACCACAATGAGCAGTTCTTC. Protein: CASSEDYHNEQFF. The chain combines TRBV25-1 with TRBJ2-1; D is possibly TRBD2 (5 bases). This CDR3 spans 13 amino acids. V lost 2 bases and J 5 bases, leaving 7 bases between the germline ends. Per germline, CDR1 MGHDK and CDR2 SYGVNS.

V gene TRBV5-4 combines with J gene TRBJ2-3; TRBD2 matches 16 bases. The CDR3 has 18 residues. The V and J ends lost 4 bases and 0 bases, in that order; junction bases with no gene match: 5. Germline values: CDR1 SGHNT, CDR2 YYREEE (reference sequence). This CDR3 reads CASSRGLAGGGSTDTQYF. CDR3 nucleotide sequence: TGTGCCAGCAGCCGGGGACTAGCGGGGGGGGGTAGCACAGATACGCAGTATTTT.

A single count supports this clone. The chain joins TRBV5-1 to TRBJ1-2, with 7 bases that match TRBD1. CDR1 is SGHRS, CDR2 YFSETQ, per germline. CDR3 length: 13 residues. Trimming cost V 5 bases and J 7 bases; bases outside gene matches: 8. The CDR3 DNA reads TGCGCCAGCAGACGGGACAGCGAGGGTGGCTACACCTTC. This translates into CASRRDSEGGYTF.

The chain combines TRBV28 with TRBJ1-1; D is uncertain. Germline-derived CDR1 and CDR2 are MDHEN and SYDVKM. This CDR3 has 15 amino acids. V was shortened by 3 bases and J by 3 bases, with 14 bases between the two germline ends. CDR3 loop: CASSFRRKSDTEAFF. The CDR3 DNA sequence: TGTGCCAGCAGTTTCAGGAGGAAGTCGGACACTGAAGCTTTCTTT. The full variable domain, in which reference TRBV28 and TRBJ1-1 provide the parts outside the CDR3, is DVKVTQSSRYLVKRTGEKVFLECVQDMDHENMFWYRQDPGLGLRLIYFSYDVKMKEKGDIPEGYSVSREKKERFSLILESASTNQTSMYLCASSFRRKSDTEAFFGQGTRLTVV.

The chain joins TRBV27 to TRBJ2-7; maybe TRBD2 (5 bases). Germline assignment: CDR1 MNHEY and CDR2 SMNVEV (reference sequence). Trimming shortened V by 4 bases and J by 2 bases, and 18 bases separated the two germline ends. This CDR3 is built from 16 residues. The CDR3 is CASSSSRSGWPYEQYF. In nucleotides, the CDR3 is TGTGCCAGCAGTTCCAGCCGGTCGGGGTGGCCCTACGAGCAGTACTTC.

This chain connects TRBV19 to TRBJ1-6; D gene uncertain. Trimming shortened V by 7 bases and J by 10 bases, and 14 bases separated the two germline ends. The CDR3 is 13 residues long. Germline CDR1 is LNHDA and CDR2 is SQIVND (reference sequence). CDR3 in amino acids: CASKEGAGSPLHF. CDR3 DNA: TGTGCCAGTAAGGAGGGTGCTGGATCACCCCTCCACTTT.

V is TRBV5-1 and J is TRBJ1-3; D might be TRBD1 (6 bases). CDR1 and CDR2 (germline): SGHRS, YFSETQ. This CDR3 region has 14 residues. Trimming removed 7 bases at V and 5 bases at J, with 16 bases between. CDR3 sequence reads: CASRSEQGRNTIYF. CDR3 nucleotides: TGCGCCAGCCGAAGCGAACAGGGAAGAAACACCATATATTTT.

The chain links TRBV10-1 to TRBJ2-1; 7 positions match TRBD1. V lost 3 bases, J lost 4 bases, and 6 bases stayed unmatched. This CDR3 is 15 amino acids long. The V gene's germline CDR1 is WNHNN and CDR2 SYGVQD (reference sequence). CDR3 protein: CASSDRQGPYNEQFF. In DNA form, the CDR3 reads TGCGCCAGCAGTGACCGACAGGGACCTTACAATGAGCAGTTCTTC.

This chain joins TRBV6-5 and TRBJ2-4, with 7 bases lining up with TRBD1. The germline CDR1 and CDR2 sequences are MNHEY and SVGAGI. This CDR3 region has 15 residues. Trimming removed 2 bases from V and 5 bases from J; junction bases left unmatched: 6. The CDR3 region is CASSYGWTGQNIQYF. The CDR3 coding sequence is TGTGCCAGCAGTTACGGGTGGACAGGACAAAACATTCAGTACTTC.

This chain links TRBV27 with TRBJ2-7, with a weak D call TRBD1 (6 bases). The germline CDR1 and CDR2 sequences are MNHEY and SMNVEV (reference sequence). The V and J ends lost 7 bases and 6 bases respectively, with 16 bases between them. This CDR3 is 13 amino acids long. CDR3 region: CASTRQVGGEQYF. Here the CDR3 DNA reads TGTGCCAGCACTCGACAGGTAGGGGGCGAGCAGTACTTC.

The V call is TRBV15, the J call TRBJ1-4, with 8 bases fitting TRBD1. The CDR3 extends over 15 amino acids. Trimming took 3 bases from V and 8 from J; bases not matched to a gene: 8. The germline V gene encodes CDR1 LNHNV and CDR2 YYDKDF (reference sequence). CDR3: CATSRTTGVNEKLFF. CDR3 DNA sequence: TGTGCCACCAGCAGGACGACAGGGGTGAACGAAAAACTGTTTTTT.

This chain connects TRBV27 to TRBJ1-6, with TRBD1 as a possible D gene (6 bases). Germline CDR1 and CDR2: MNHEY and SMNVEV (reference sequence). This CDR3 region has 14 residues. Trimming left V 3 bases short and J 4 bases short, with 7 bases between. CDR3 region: CASSLGQYNSPLHF. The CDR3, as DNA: TGTGCCAGCAGTTTGGGACAATATAATTCACCCCTCCACTTT.

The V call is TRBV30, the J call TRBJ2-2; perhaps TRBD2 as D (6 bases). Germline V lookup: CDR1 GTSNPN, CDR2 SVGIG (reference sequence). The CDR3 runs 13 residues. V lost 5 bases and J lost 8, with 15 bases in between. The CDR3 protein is CAWGGLSRGELFF. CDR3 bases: TGTGCCTGGGGGGGACTTTCCAGGGGGGAGCTGTTTTTT.

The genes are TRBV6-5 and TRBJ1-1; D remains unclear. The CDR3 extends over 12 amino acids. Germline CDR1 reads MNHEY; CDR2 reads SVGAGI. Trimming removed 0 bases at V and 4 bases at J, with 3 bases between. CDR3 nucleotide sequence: TGTGCCAGCAGTTACTCGAGCACTGAAGCTTTCTTT. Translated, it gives CASSYSSTEAFF.